The clone carrying this TCR beta chain was detected a few times. The antigen is undetermined. This sample stems from a study of T cells after yellow fever vaccination. Study-level results: The secondary response was weaker, and its peak arrived faster, on day 5 versus 15.

TCRdb reanalysed the 5' RACE reads using MiXCR and keeps one entry per CDR3 protein. The sample yields about 320,000 distinct CDR3 sequences, around 6.8% seen once. The sequence was obtained from a man younger than 35 who received the YFV17D yellow fever vaccine. Specimen: PBMCs, collected about 41 days after the first yellow fever vaccination.

CDR3 in DNA: TGCGCCAGCAGCTTTGGAGGTACGGGATTAACAGATACGCAGTATTTT. Its protein product is CASSFGGTGLTDTQYF. The chain is built from TRBV5-1 and TRBJ2-3, with a tentative D call TRBD2 (5 bases). This CDR3 spans 16 amino acids. Germline loops: CDR1 SGHRS, CDR2 YFSETQ. Trimming removed 2 bases at V and 3 bases at J, with 16 bases between.